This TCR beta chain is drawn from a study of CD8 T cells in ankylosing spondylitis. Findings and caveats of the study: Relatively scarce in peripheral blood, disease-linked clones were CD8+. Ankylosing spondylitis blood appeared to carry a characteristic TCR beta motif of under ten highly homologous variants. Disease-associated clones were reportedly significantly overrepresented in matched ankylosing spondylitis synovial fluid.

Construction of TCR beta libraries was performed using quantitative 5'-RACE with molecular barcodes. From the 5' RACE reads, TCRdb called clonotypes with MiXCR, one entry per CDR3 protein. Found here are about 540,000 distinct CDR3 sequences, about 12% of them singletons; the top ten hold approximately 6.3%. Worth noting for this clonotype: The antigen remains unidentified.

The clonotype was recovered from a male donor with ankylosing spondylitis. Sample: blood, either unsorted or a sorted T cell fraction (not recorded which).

The CDR3 region has the DNA TGCGCCAGCAGCTTGGAGAAAGGCCGCCGTAGCGAGCAGTACTTC. It yields the protein CASSLEKGRRSEQYF. The rearrangement uses TRBV5-1 and TRBJ2-7; no definite D call. The V and J ends lost 0 bases and 6 bases respectively, with 16 bases between them. The CDR3 contains 15 residues. Germline V gene lookup returns CDR1 SGHRS and CDR2 YFSETQ.